Described below is a single T cell receptor (beta chain) sequence and its context. This record comes from a study of OX40 agonist ivuxolimab in advanced cancers. The germline CDR1 and CDR2 sequences are GTSNPN and SVGIG (reference sequence). The CDR3 covers 14 residues. V was trimmed by 4 bases and J by 5 bases, leaving 17 bases between them. Measured with immunoSEQ multiplex PCR; TCRdb has only the in-frame clones, and not every one. The sample yields 60,000 to 90,000 clones, approximately 83% seen once. The source is an adult with an advanced solid tumor such as melanoma, head and neck, liver or kidney cancer. The sample here was CD4+ or CD8+ T cells sorted from blood, taken in a trial of the OX40 agonist ivuxolimab. The chain employs TRBV30 and TRBJ2-5; D might be TRBD1 (5 bases). CDR3 in amino acids: CAWTLRAFGETQYF. For the CDR3, the DNA is TGTGCCTGGACCCTCAGGGCTTTCGGGGAGACCCAGTACTTC.